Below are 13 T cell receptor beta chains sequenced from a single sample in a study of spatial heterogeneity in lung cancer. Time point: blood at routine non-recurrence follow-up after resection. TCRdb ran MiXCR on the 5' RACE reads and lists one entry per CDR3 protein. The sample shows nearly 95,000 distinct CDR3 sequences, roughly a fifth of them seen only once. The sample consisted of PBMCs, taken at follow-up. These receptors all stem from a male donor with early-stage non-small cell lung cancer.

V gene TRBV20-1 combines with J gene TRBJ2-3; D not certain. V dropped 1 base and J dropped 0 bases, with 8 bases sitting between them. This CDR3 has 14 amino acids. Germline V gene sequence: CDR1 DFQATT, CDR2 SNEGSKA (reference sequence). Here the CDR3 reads CSARGPSSTDTQYF. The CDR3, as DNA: TGCAGTGCTAGAGGGCCCTCTAGCACAGATACGCAGTATTTT.

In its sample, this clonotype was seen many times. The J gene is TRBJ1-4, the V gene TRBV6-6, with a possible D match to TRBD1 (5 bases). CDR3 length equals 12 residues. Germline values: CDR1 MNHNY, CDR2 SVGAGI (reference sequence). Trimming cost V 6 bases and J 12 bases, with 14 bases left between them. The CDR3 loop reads CASSLGTVELFF. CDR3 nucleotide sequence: TGTGCCAGCAGCCTAGGGACGGTGGAACTGTTTTTT.

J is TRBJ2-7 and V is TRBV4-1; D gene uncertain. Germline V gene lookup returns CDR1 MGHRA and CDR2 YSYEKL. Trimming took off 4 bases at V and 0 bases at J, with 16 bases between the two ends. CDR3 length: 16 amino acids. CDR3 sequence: CASSPPRVRNSYEQYF. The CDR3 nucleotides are TGCGCCAGCAGCCCACCCCGGGTTCGAAACTCCTACGAGCAGTACTTC.

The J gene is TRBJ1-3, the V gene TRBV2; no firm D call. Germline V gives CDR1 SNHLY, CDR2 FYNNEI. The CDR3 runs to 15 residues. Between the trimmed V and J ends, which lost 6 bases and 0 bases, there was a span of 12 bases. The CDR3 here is CASRPSRYSGNTIYF. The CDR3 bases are TGTGCCAGCAGGCCTTCAAGATACTCTGGAAACACCATATATTTT.

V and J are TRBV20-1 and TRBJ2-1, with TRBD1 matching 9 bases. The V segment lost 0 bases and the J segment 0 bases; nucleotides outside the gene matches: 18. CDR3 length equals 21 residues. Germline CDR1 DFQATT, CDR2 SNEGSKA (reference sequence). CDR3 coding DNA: TGCAGTGCTAGAGACAAACCGGGGGACAGGGTTGGATTTGGCTCCTACAATGAGCAGTTCTTC. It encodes CSARDKPGDRVGFGSYNEQFF.

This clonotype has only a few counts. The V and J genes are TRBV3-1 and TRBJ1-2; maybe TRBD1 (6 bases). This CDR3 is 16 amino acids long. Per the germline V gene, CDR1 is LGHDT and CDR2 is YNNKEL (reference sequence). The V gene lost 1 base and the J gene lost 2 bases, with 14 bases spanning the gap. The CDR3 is CASSQASRGSNYGYTF. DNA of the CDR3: TGTGCCAGCAGCCAAGCCTCCAGGGGCTCAAACTATGGCTACACCTTC.

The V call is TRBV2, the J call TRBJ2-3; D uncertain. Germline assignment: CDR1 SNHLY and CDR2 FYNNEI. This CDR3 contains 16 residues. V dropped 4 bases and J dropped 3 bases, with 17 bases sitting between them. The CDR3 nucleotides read TGTGCCAGCAGTGCCTGGGTGGCCCAGGATACAGATACGCAGTATTTT. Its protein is CASSAWVAQDTDTQYF. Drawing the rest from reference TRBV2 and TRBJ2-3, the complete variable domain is EPEVTQTPSHQVTQMGQEVILRCVPISNHLYFYWYRQILGQKVEFLVSFYNNEISEKSEIFDDQFSVERPDGSNFTLKIRSTKLEDSAMYFCASSAWVAQDTDTQYFGPGTRLTVL.

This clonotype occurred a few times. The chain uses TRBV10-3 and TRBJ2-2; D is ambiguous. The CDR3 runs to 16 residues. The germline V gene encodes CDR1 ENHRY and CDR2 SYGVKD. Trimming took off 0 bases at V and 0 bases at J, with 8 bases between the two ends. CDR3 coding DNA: TGTGCCATCAGTGAGTCACGGCGGCCGAACACCGGGGAGCTGTTTTTT. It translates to CAISESRRPNTGELFF.

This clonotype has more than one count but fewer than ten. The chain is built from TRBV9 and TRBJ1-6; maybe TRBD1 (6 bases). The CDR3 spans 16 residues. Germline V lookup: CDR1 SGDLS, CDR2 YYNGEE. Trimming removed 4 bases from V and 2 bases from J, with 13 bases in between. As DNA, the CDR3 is TGTGCCAGCAGCTCCGGGGAGGGGGCCTATAATTCACCCCTCCACTTT. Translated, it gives CASSSGEGAYNSPLHF.

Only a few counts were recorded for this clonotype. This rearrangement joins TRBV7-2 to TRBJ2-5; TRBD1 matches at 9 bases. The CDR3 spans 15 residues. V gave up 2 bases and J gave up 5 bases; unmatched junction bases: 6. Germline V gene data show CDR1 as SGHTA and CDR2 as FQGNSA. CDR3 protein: CASSLRTGDVETQYF. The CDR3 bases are TGTGCCAGCAGCTTACGGACAGGGGATGTGGAGACCCAGTACTTC.

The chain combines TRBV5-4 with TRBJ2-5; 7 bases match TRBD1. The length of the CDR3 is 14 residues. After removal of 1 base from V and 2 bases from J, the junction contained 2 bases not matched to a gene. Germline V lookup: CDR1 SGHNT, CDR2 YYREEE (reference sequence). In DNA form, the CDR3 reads TGTGCCAGCAGCTTGCTGGGACAGCAAGAGACCCAGTACTTC. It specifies CASSLLGQQETQYF.

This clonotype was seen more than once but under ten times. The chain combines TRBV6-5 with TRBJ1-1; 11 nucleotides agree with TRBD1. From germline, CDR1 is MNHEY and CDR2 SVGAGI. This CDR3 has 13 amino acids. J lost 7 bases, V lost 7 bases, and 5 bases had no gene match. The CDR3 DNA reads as TGTGCCAGCACCGGGACAGGGGGTTATGAAGCTTTCTTT. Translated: CASTGTGGYEAFF.

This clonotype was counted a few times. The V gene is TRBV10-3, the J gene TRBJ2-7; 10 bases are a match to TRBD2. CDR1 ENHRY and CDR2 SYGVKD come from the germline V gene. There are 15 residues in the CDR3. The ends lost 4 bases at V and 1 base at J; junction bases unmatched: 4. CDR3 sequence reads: CAISAGLAASYEQYF. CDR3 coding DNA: TGTGCCATCAGTGCTGGACTAGCGGCGTCCTACGAGCAGTACTTC.